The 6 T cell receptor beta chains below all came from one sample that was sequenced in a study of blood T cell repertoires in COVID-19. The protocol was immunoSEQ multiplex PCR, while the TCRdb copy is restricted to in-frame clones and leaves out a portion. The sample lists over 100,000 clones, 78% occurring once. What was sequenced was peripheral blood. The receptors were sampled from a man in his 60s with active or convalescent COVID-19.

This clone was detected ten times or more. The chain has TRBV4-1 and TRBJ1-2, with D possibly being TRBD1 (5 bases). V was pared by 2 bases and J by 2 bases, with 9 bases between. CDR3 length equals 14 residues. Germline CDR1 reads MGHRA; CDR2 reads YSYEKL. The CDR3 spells CASSQPDRNYGYTF. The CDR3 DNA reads TGCGCCAGCAGCCAACCAGACAGAAACTATGGCTACACCTTC.

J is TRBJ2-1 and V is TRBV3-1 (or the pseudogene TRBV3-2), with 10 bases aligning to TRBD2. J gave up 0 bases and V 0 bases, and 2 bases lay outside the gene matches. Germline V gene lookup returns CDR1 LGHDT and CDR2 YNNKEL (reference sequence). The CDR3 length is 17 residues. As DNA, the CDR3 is TGTGCCAGCAGCCAAGAGCCTAGCGGGAGCTCCTACAATGAGCAGTTCTTC. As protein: CASSQEPSGSSYNEQFF.

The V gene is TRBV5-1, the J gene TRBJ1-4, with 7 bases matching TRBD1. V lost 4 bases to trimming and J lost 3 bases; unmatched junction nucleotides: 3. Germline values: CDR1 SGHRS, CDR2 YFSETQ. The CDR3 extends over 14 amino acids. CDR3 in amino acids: CASSRDSPNEKLFF. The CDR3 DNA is TGCGCCAGCAGCAGGGACAGTCCTAATGAAAAACTGTTTTTT.

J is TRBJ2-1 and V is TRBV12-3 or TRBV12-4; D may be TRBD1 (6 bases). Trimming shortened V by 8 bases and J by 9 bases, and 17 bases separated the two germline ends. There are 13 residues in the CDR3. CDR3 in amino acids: CASRGGGVGEQFF. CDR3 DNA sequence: TGTGCCAGCCGTGGGGGCGGAGTGGGTGAGCAGTTCTTC.

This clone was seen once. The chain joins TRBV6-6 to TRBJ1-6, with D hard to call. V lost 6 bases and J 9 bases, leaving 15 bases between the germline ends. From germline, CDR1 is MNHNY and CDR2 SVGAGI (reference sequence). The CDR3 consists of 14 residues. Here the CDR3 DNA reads TGTGCCAGCAGATCCTGGACCGGGAGTTCACCCCTCCACTTT. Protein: CASRSWTGSSPLHF.

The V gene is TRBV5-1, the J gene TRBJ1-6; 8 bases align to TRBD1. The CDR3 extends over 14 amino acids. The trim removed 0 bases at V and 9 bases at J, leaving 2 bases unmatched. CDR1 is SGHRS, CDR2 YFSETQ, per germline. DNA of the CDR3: TGCGCCAGCAGCTTGGGACAGGGGACTTCACCCCTCCACTTT. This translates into CASSLGQGTSPLHF.